The 29 T cell receptor beta chains listed next were all sequenced from one sample in a study of shared T cell receptors in the human thymus. The repertoire was sequenced with immunoSEQ multiplex PCR; TCRdb's copy has only in-frame clones and lacks some. The sample gives around 340,000 clones, just under 95% of which show up once; roughly 0.021% is in the top ten. Sequencing input: thymocytes. Every receptor here comes from a human donor.

The chain has TRBV7-2 and TRBJ2-3; D is undetermined. Germline values: CDR1 SGHTA, CDR2 FQGNSA. This CDR3 is built from 12 residues. V lost 6 bases to trimming and J lost 2 bases, with 6 bases between them. Written as DNA, the CDR3 is TGTGCCAGCAGAATCCACACAGATACGCAGTATTTT. Its protein product is CASRIHTDTQYF. Full variable domain (outside the CDR3, taken from reference TRBV7-2 and TRBJ2-3): GAGVSQSPSNKVTEKGKDVELRCDPISGHTALYWYRQSLGQGLEFLIYFQGNSAPDKSGLPSDRFSAERTGGSVSTLTIQRTQQEDSAVYLCASRIHTDTQYFGPGTRLTVL.

The chain recombines TRBV19 with TRBJ1-1, with a weak D call TRBD1 (5 bases). The length of the CDR3 is 13 residues. Between the trimmed V and J ends, which lost 5 bases and 3 bases, there was a span of 10 bases. CDR1 LNHDA and CDR2 SQIVND come from the germline V gene (reference sequence). CDR3 sequence (DNA): TGTGCCAGTAGTGGACATCTGGACACTGAAGCTTTCTTT. This translates into CASSGHLDTEAFF.

V and J are TRBV19 and TRBJ2-1; tentatively, D is TRBD2 (5 bases). Trimming removed 6 bases at V and 3 bases at J, with 15 bases between. CDR1 LNHDA and CDR2 SQIVND come from the germline V gene (reference sequence). The CDR3 contains 15 residues. CDR3 residues: CASRESGESYNEQFF. The CDR3 bases are TGTGCCAGTAGGGAGTCCGGGGAAAGCTACAATGAGCAGTTCTTC.

The V gene is TRBV29-1, the J gene TRBJ2-7; D is ambiguous. Looked up from germline, CDR1 is SQVTM and CDR2 is ANQGSEA. V dropped 7 bases and J dropped 0 bases, with 16 bases sitting between them. CDR3 size: 14 residues. Here the CDR3 reads CSGALIGSSYEQYF. The CDR3, as DNA: TGCAGCGGTGCCCTTATCGGGTCCTCCTACGAGCAGTACTTC.

The genes are TRBV6-6 and TRBJ2-7; 8 bases fit TRBD1. CDR1 MNHNY and CDR2 SVGAGI come from the germline V gene (reference sequence). With 8 bases clipped from V and 1 base from J, the junction kept 10 bases outside the gene matches. This CDR3 region has 15 residues. DNA for the CDR3: TGTGCCAGCCGACCTCCGGACAGGGATTCCTACGAGCAGTACTTC. It specifies CASRPPDRDSYEQYF.

This clone was seen only once. V gene TRBV2 combines with J gene TRBJ2-1; D is unclear. The CDR3 runs 12 residues. Germline CDR1 SNHLY, CDR2 FYNNEI. V lost 5 bases to trimming and J lost 3 bases, with 5 bases between them. CDR3 bases: TGTGCCAGCAGTTACAACTACAATGAGCAGTTCTTC. Translation gives CASSYNYNEQFF.

The rearrangement uses TRBV9 and TRBJ2-1; no reliable D call. The CDR3 totals 15 residues. The V gene lost 2 bases and the J gene lost 0 bases, with 9 bases spanning the gap. CDR1 is SGDLS and CDR2 is YYNGEE in the germline V gene. The CDR3 sequence: CASSVDISSYNEQFF. The DNA for the CDR3 is TGTGCCAGCAGCGTTGACATCAGCTCCTACAATGAGCAGTTCTTC.

The chain uses TRBV28 and TRBJ1-3; D is uncertain. V lost 6 bases to trimming and J lost 4 bases, with 13 bases between them. This CDR3 region has 14 residues. CDR1 MDHEN and CDR2 SYDVKM come from the germline V gene. The CDR3 sequence is CASSSGGVGNTIYF. CDR3 nucleotide sequence: TGTGCCAGCAGCTCTGGTGGGGTGGGAAACACCATATATTTT.

V usage is TRBV6-4 and J usage is TRBJ2-7; 11 bases fit TRBD2. Unmatched junction bases numbered 2, after V lost 8 bases and J lost 2 bases. CDR1 is MRHNA, CDR2 SNTAGT, per germline. The length of the CDR3 is 13 residues. The CDR3 region has the DNA TGTGCCAGCGGGACTAGCGGACCCTACGAGCAGTACTTC. Amino acid sequence: CASGTSGPYEQYF.

The rearrangement uses TRBV14 and TRBJ1-1; D ambiguous. Trimming left V 0 bases short and J 3 bases short, with 8 bases between. Per germline, CDR1 SGHDN and CDR2 FVKESK. This CDR3 is built from 14 residues. The CDR3: CASSQDEGDTEAFF. The CDR3 nucleotides are TGTGCCAGCAGCCAAGATGAGGGTGACACTGAAGCTTTCTTT.

The rearrangement joins TRBV7-2 to TRBJ1-2; D may be TRBD1 (6 bases). Germline-derived CDR1 and CDR2 are SGHTA and FQGNSA. The CDR3 extends over 13 amino acids. The V end lost 5 bases, the J end lost 7 bases, and 14 bases lay between the germline ends. The CDR3 DNA is TGTGCCAGCAGCGCAACAGGGTTCCGTGGCTACACCTTC. This translates into CASSATGFRGYTF.

This chain uses TRBV4-1 with TRBJ2-1; 11 bases fit TRBD2. With V trimmed by 0 bases and J by 10 bases, 11 bases remained unmatched. Germline lookup yields CDR1 MGHRA and CDR2 YSYEKL. The CDR3 runs to 17 residues. The CDR3 reads CASSQEGEELAGGEQFF. The DNA for the CDR3 is TGCGCCAGCAGCCAAGAGGGGGAGGAGCTAGCGGGGGGAGAGCAGTTCTTC.

This sequence joins TRBV5-1 and TRBJ1-1, with D possibly TRBD1 on 5 matching bases. This CDR3 spans 14 amino acids. Germline V gives CDR1 SGHRS, CDR2 YFSETQ. Between the trimmed V and J ends, which lost 0 bases and 1 base, there was a span of 7 bases. CDR3 coding DNA: TGCGCCAGCAGCTTGGGACAGTCGAACACTGAAGCTTTCTTT. Translating gives CASSLGQSNTEAFF.

The V and J genes are TRBV28 and TRBJ1-5, with D perhaps TRBD1 (5 bases). The CDR3 has 15 amino acids. Germline V gives CDR1 MDHEN, CDR2 SYDVKM. The V end lost 3 bases, the J end lost 0 bases, and 9 bases lay between the germline ends. CDR3 in DNA: TGTGCCAGCAGTTTTGGGGCAGTTAGCAATCAGCCCCAGCATTTT. Encoded protein: CASSFGAVSNQPQHF.

The rearrangement joins TRBV5-1 to TRBJ2-2; the D call may be TRBD1 or TRBD2 (5 bases each). Germline loops: CDR1 SGHRS, CDR2 YFSETQ. V lost 3 bases and J 1 base, leaving 10 bases between the germline ends. The CDR3 contains 15 residues. The chain's CDR3 is CASSWGWENTGELFF. CDR3 bases: TGCGCCAGCAGCTGGGGGTGGGAGAACACCGGGGAGCTGTTTTTT.

The chain couples TRBV15 to TRBJ2-5; no definite D call. The ends were cut back, 5 bases at V and 2 bases at J, with 9 bases in the middle. There are 13 residues in the CDR3. Germline loops: CDR1 LNHNV, CDR2 YYDKDF (reference sequence). CDR3 amino acids: CATSPRRQETQYF. The CDR3 region has the DNA TGTGCCACCAGCCCTCGACGGCAAGAGACCCAGTACTTC.

The chain recombines TRBV27 with TRBJ2-7; D gene unclear. Trimming pared 6 bases from V and 8 bases from J, leaving 17 bases between. Per the germline V gene, CDR1 is MNHEY and CDR2 is SMNVEV (reference sequence). This CDR3 region has 13 residues. Here the CDR3 reads CASRATRATKQYF. DNA for the CDR3: TGTGCCAGCAGAGCGACACGAGCCACCAAGCAGTACTTC.

This chain links TRBV15 with TRBJ1-5; no firm D call. Between the trimmed V and J ends, which lost 4 bases and 3 bases, there was a span of 4 bases. The CDR3 runs 12 residues. CDR1 and CDR2 (germline): LNHNV, YYDKDF (reference sequence). CDR3 protein: CATSKINQPQHF. CDR3 in DNA: TGTGCCACCAGCAAGATCAATCAGCCCCAGCATTTT.

This chain links TRBV28 with TRBJ1-1, with D uncertain. V was pared by 3 bases and J by 1 base, with 3 bases between. The CDR3 sequence is 12 residues long. Germline V gene sequence: CDR1 MDHEN, CDR2 SYDVKM. The CDR3 DNA follows: TGTGCCAGCAGTTTGGGGAACACTGAAGCTTTCTTT. It encodes CASSLGNTEAFF. The full variable domain, with the rest looked up from reference TRBV28 and TRBJ1-1, is DVKVTQSSRYLVKRTGEKVFLECVQDMDHENMFWYRQDPGLGLRLIYFSYDVKMKEKGDIPEGYSVSREKKERFSLILESASTNQTSMYLCASSLGNTEAFFGQGTRLTVV.

The V and J genes are TRBV2 and TRBJ2-5; TRBD1 or TRBD2 may be the D gene (5 bases each). Trimming took off 3 bases at V and 1 base at J, with 15 bases between the two ends. CDR3 size: 16 residues. CDR1 is SNHLY and CDR2 is FYNNEI in the germline V gene. The CDR3 DNA follows: TGTGCCAGCAGTGATCCGGACACGAGGGTCCAAGAGACCCAGTACTTC. This gives the protein CASSDPDTRVQETQYF.

This clone occurred once. V gene TRBV5-4 combines with J gene TRBJ2-1; D is unclear. Germline CDR1 SGHNT, CDR2 YYREEE (reference sequence). Trimming removed 6 bases from V and 0 bases from J, with 16 bases in between. The CDR3 has 16 residues. The CDR3 DNA reads as TGTGCCAGCATAAAAGCTGGGGATGGCTCCTACAATGAGCAGTTCTTC. It encodes CASIKAGDGSYNEQFF.

The chain combines TRBV7-9 with TRBJ2-7; weak D call: TRBD1 (6 bases). V shed 5 bases and J shed 5 bases, with 13 bases lying between them. The CDR3 spans 13 residues. CDR1 is SEHNR, CDR2 FQNEAQ, per germline (reference sequence). The CDR3 bases are TGTGCCAGCAGCACACCCCAGGGGAACGAGCAGTACTTC. This encodes CASSTPQGNEQYF.

The J gene is TRBJ2-7, the V gene TRBV4-1, with D perhaps TRBD2 (6 bases). This CDR3 has 16 amino acids. The germline gives CDR1 MGHRA, CDR2 YSYEKL. V was clipped by 0 bases and J by 4 bases, with 16 bases between them. The CDR3 nucleotides are TGCGCCAGCAGCCAAGATACGAGGCTAGCGCTGTACGAGCAGTACTTC. The encoded protein is CASSQDTRLALYEQYF.

The chain carries TRBV27 and TRBJ2-1; weak D call: TRBD2 (5 bases). The V gene's germline CDR1 is MNHEY and CDR2 SMNVEV (reference sequence). The CDR3 totals 15 residues. V lost 2 bases, J lost 4 bases, and 12 bases lay in between. The CDR3 loop is CASSLEGVGYNEQFF. DNA for the CDR3: TGTGCCAGCAGTTTAGAGGGAGTGGGGTACAATGAGCAGTTCTTC.

The V call is TRBV18, the J call TRBJ2-7, with D uncertain. CDR1 and CDR2 (germline): KGHSH, LQKENI. This CDR3 is 15 amino acids long. Deletions cut 3 bases from V and 6 bases from J, with 18 bases between. The CDR3 loop is CASSPISGPLGEQYF. CDR3 DNA sequence: TGTGCCAGCTCACCCATATCGGGTCCCCTGGGCGAGCAGTACTTC.

The V call is TRBV5-1, the J call TRBJ2-1, with D possibly TRBD2 on 6 matching bases. The CDR3 consists of 12 residues. Trimming shortened V by 5 bases and J by 6 bases, and 9 bases separated the two germline ends. Looked up from germline, CDR1 is SGHRS and CDR2 is YFSETQ. This CDR3 is CASSWDFNEQFF. CDR3 bases: TGCGCCAGCAGTTGGGACTTCAATGAGCAGTTCTTC.

The V call is TRBV27, the J call TRBJ2-7, with 10 bases aligning to TRBD2. V shed 5 bases, J shed 6 bases, and the junction held 19 bases outside the gene matches. CDR1 and CDR2 (germline): MNHEY, SMNVEV (reference sequence). The CDR3 runs 18 residues. This CDR3 is CASSPQRHGLAALSEQYF. The CDR3 nucleotides read TGTGCCAGCAGTCCGCAACGCCACGGACTAGCGGCCCTCTCCGAGCAGTACTTC.

In its sample, this clone was seen once. The V gene is TRBV28, the J gene TRBJ1-2; TRBD1 aligns across 9 bases. This CDR3 has 16 residues. Per the germline V gene, CDR1 is MDHEN and CDR2 is SYDVKM. Trimming removed 6 bases from V and 6 bases from J; junction bases left unmatched: 14. CDR3 loop: CASRTSGTGFRDGYTF. CDR3 nucleotide sequence: TGTGCCAGCAGAACCTCCGGGACAGGGTTTAGGGATGGCTACACCTTC.

This chain uses TRBV7-3 with TRBJ2-1, with 10 bases fitting TRBD2. CDR3 length equals 16 residues. The V and J ends lost 2 bases and 8 bases, in that order; junction bases with no gene match: 9. The germline gives CDR1 SGHTA, CDR2 FQGTGA. The CDR3 nucleotides read TGTGCCAGCAGCTTACGAAGCGGGAGGGCCCCAGATGAGCAGTTCTTC. This sequence encodes CASSLRSGRAPDEQFF.